In this sample, the clone carrying this T cell receptor beta chain turned up a few times. The data are from a study of shared clonotypes between healthy human individuals. Clones were sequenced by immunoSEQ multiplex PCR, and TCRdb holds only the in-frame ones, with some missing. The sample contains over a million clones, 70% to 80% of which appear only once. The TCR sequence derives from a man between 18 and 29 years old in good health. Some clones in this sample may be carry-over from other donors' samples. What was sequenced was memory CD4+ T cells from PBMCs. This sample's subset: CD45RA-negative fraction.

The CDR3 reads CASPRRGVGYTF. DNA of the CDR3: TGCGCCAGCCCCCGGAGAGGGGTTGGCTACACCTTC. The chain joins TRBV10-1 to TRBJ1-2; maybe TRBD1 (5 bases). CDR3 length equals 12 residues. The germline V and J ends were trimmed by 8 bases and 7 bases, with 14 bases remaining between them. The germline V gene encodes CDR1 WNHNN and CDR2 SYGVQD (reference sequence).